The clone carrying this TCR beta chain came up many times. Ophthalmopathy patients showed a Clinical Activity Score of at least 3, NOSPECS grade of at least 4 and duration under 3 months. Clinicians diagnosed patients from clinical symptoms, serum thyroxine and TRAb, thyroid ultrasound and orbital computed tomography. PBMCs came from 8.5 to 10 ml fresh peripheral blood. From RNA transcripts, TCR beta CDR3 regions were amplified. When the TCR CDR3 underwent first-round RT-PCR, the HTBI primer set was used. TCRdb re-called the multiplex PCR reads with MiXCR, one entry per CDR3 protein. Altogether about 640,000 distinct CDR3 sequences are present, roughly 15% being singletons, with the ten largest covering 9.5% to 15%. Germline lookup yields CDR1 SGHVS and CDR2 FQNEAQ. This CDR3 contains 13 residues. The trim removed 4 bases at V and 7 bases at J, leaving 4 bases unmatched. The entry originates in a study of T cells in Graves' hyperthyroidism and ophthalmopathy.

The material sequenced was blood. The rearrangement links TRBV7-8 to TRBJ2-1; the match to TRBD2 covers 7 bases. This sequence was found in a woman in her 50s with Graves' ophthalmopathy. Here the CDR3 reads CASSSGGPNEQFF. In DNA, the CDR3 is TGTGCCAGCAGCTCGGGAGGCCCAAATGAGCAGTTCTTC.